The 2 T cell receptor beta chains below come from one sample, sequenced in a study of cytomegalovirus exposure and HLA in healthy donors. Amplification used 60 Vbeta primers and 13 Jbeta primers. TCRdb's copy holds only in-frame clones and misses some; the assay was immunoSEQ multiplex PCR. The sample holds tens of thousands of clones; roughly 78% are singletons and the top ten take roughly 2.5%. The sequencing sample was made of PBMCs. These receptors were collected from a man in his thirties or forties in good health and CMV-seronegative.

This chain links TRBV11-2 with TRBJ1-5; maybe TRBD1 (5 bases). CDR3 size: 14 residues. Germline CDR1 is SGHAT and CDR2 is FQNNGV. The V gene lost 2 bases and the J gene lost 2 bases, with 7 bases spanning the gap. CDR3 nucleotides: TGTGCCAGCAGCTTAAGGGGTGGCAATCAGCCCCAGCATTTT. It yields the protein CASSLRGGNQPQHF.

The chain uses TRBV30 and TRBJ1-4; tentatively, D is TRBD1 (6 bases). V was shortened by 5 bases and J by 5 bases, with 15 bases between the two germline ends. CDR3 length: 14 amino acids. Germline CDR1 and CDR2: GTSNPN and SVGIG (reference sequence). CDR3 loop: CAWARQASNEKLFF. The CDR3 region has the DNA TGTGCCTGGGCAAGACAGGCCTCAAATGAAAAACTGTTTTTT.